What follows describes a single T cell receptor (beta chain). No antigen is known for it. The data belong to a study of OX40 agonist ivuxolimab in advanced cancers. Study-level information: With a range of roughly 20 to 80, age averaged roughly 61 years, and about 83% were male. Study findings and constraints: At 0.1 to 3.0 mg/kg and by week 6, CD4+ and CD8+ T cells in the blood had expanded clonally.

The repertoire was sequenced with immunoSEQ multiplex PCR; TCRdb's copy has only in-frame clones and lacks some. The table records about 78,000 clones, 85% to 95% of them present only once. The TCR comes from an adult with an advanced solid tumor such as melanoma, head and neck, liver or kidney cancer. The input for sequencing was CD4+ or CD8+ T cells sorted from blood, taken in a trial of the OX40 agonist ivuxolimab.

The CDR3 sequence is CASSPKRRLAGGPGETQYF. CDR3 sequence (DNA): TGTGCCAGCAGCCCCAAACGGCGGCTAGCGGGGGGCCCAGGAGAGACCCAGTACTTC. The chain employs TRBV14 and TRBJ2-5, with TRBD2 matching 11 bases. This CDR3 region has 19 residues. With 4 bases clipped from V and 4 bases from J, the junction kept 17 bases outside the gene matches. Germline CDR1 SGHDN, CDR2 FVKESK.